The 15 T cell receptor beta chains reported below all come from one sample, sequenced in a study of T cell responses to AZD1222 COVID-19 vaccine. Method: immunoSEQ multiplex PCR; TCRdb's copy keeps in-frame clones and lacks some. The sample has more than 95,000 clones, roughly 91% seen once. The sequenced sample was peripheral blood, obtained on day 0 of AZD1222 vaccination. These receptors all stem from an adult in good health.

This chain links TRBV28 with TRBJ2-7, with TRBD1 as a possible D gene (6 bases). The ends were cut back, 4 bases at V and 4 bases at J, with 17 bases in the middle. In germline, CDR1 is MDHEN, CDR2 SYDVKM. The CDR3 is 15 residues long. The CDR3 DNA follows: TGTGCCAGCAGTTGGGGGTCCGGGACAAGTTACGAGCAGTACTTC. It codes for CASSWGSGTSYEQYF.

The gene calls are TRBV6-5 and TRBJ1-4, with D unresolved. V lost 7 bases to trimming and J lost 8 bases, with 17 bases between them. The CDR3 spans 14 residues. CDR1 MNHEY and CDR2 SVGAGI come from the germline V gene. This CDR3 reads CASKFVLREEKLFF. CDR3 nucleotides: TGTGCCAGCAAATTTGTACTCCGGGAGGAAAAACTGTTTTTT.

The rearrangement uses TRBV9 and TRBJ1-6; 7 bases are shared with TRBD1. Trimming took 2 bases from V and 7 from J; bases not matched to a gene: 6. The length of the CDR3 is 15 residues. Germline CDR1 and CDR2: SGDLS and YYNGEE. CDR3 nucleotides: TGTGCCAGCAGCGTCCTCCAGGGGGGGAATTCACCCCTCCACTTT. It specifies CASSVLQGGNSPLHF.

The V and J genes are TRBV5-6 and TRBJ2-7; weak D call: TRBD1 (6 bases). Deletions cut 4 bases from V and 2 bases from J, with 13 bases between. Germline CDR1 SGHDT, CDR2 YYEEEE. CDR3 size: 14 residues. The CDR3 DNA is TGTGCCAGCAGCCCTGACAGGACCGCCTACGAGCAGTACTTC. It yields the protein CASSPDRTAYEQYF.

The chain joins TRBV5-4 to TRBJ1-1; D may be TRBD1 (5 bases). Germline V gene lookup returns CDR1 SGHNT and CDR2 YYREEE (reference sequence). Trimming took 3 bases from V and 0 from J, leaving 12 bases between them. This CDR3 region has 15 residues. The CDR3, as DNA: TGTGCCAGCAGCTCCGGGACTAACATGAACACTGAAGCTTTCTTT. Protein sequence: CASSSGTNMNTEAFF.

V and J are TRBV23-1 and TRBJ2-2; D unresolved. TRBV23-1 is filed as an ORF, its function uncertain. The CDR3 consists of 14 residues. Trimming pared 1 base from V and 1 base from J, leaving 4 bases between. The CDR3 coding sequence is TGCGCCAGCAGTCAATTGTGGAACACCGGGGAGCTGTTTTTT. Protein sequence: CASSQLWNTGELFF.

The chain joins TRBV9 to TRBJ2-1; no clear D. The CDR3 spans 15 residues. CDR1 SGDLS and CDR2 YYNGEE come from the germline V gene. The ends were cut back, 0 bases at V and 2 bases at J, with 9 bases in the middle. CDR3 coding DNA: TGTGCCAGCAGCGTAGCTGGGGATGCCTACAATGAGCAGTTCTTC. Encoded protein: CASSVAGDAYNEQFF.

This chain links TRBV10-3 with TRBJ2-7, with D perhaps matching TRBD1 (6 bases). Per the germline V gene, CDR1 is ENHRY and CDR2 is SYGVKD. The ends were cut back, 5 bases at V and 4 bases at J, with 15 bases in the middle. The CDR3 is 14 amino acids. The CDR3 loop is CAISRQETQYEQYF. DNA for the CDR3: TGTGCCATCAGTCGACAGGAAACGCAGTACGAGCAGTACTTC.

The CDR3: CASRSGTGVVQPQHF. The CDR3 coding sequence is TGTGCCAGCAGGTCCGGGACAGGGGTCGTTCAGCCCCAGCATTTT. The rearrangement links TRBV6-6 to TRBJ1-5; 10 nucleotides agree with TRBD1. V lost 6 bases to trimming and J lost 6 bases; unmatched junction nucleotides: 8. CDR3 length equals 15 residues. Germline-derived CDR1 and CDR2 are MNHNY and SVGAGI (reference sequence).

This chain links TRBV18 with TRBJ1-1, with 7 nucleotides matching TRBD1. Trimming at V came to 3 bases and at J to 5 bases, leaving 6 bases not matched to a gene. The CDR3 contains 14 residues. The germline CDR1 and CDR2 sequences are KGHSH and LQKENI. The CDR3 coding sequence is TGTGCCAGCTCACCTGGGGCAGGGGGAACTGAAGCTTTCTTT. It yields the protein CASSPGAGGTEAFF.

The chain is built from TRBV19 and TRBJ2-1; D ambiguous. Germline V gene data show CDR1 as LNHDA and CDR2 as SQIVND (reference sequence). V gave up 7 bases and J gave up 0 bases, with 10 bases separating them. The CDR3 has 14 amino acids. In DNA form, the CDR3 reads TGTGCCAGTAACGACGGTAGCTCCTACAATGAGCAGTTCTTC. It is translated as CASNDGSSYNEQFF.

This chain connects TRBV3-1 (or the pseudogene TRBV3-2) to TRBJ1-2, with TRBD1 matching over 7 bases. The CDR3 is 11 amino acids. V was clipped by 10 bases and J by 5 bases; unmatched bases: 4. In germline, CDR1 is LGHDT, CDR2 YNNKEL (reference sequence). This chain's CDR3 is CATGTAYGYTF. DNA for the CDR3: TGTGCCACGGGGACAGCTTATGGCTACACCTTC.

As to this clone: At one of its ends the junction is not consistent with the germline gene, which may arise from a read error. This rearrangement joins TRBV7-7 to TRBJ2-1, with TRBD2 as a possible D gene (5 bases). This CDR3 comprises 13 residues. Germline V gene data show CDR1 as SSHAT and CDR2 as FNYEAQ (reference sequence). CDR3 sequence (DNA): TGTGCTAGCAGCCGGGACTCCTACAATGAGCAGTTCTTC. It yields the protein CASSRDSYNEQFF.

The CDR3 nucleotides are TGTGCCAGCAGCCGCGGGGTGGACACCGGGGAGCTGTTTTTT. This codes for CASSRGVDTGELFF. The V and J genes are TRBV4-2 and TRBJ2-2; tentatively, D is TRBD2 (6 bases). Germline assignment: CDR1 LGHNA and CDR2 YNFKEQ. V was clipped by 4 bases and J by 3 bases, with 9 bases between them. This CDR3 spans 14 amino acids.

The J gene is TRBJ1-2, the V gene TRBV28; 9 bases are a match to TRBD1. CDR3 length equals 14 residues. V lost 5 bases to trimming and J lost 8 bases; unmatched junction nucleotides: 9. Germline V lookup: CDR1 MDHEN, CDR2 SYDVKM. The DNA of the CDR3 is TGTGCCAGCAGTGCCGGGACAGGGCTTTGGGGCTACACCTTC. Its translation: CASSAGTGLWGYTF.